The 15 T cell receptor beta chains in this list originate from one sample, sequenced in a study of T cell changes during pregnancy in multiple sclerosis. The table came from immunoSEQ multiplex PCR; TCRdb's copy has only in-frame clones and leaves some out. The sample holds under 40,000 clones, around 92% seen once. The sequencing here drew on CD8+ T cells from peripheral blood mononuclear cells, taken before pregnancy. The source is a female donor with multiple sclerosis, enrolled in a pregnancy study.

The chain is built from TRBV6-5 and TRBJ2-7, with TRBD1 identical over 8 bases. The V segment lost 6 bases and the J segment 3 bases; nucleotides outside the gene matches: 10. Germline loops: CDR1 MNHEY, CDR2 SVGAGI. There are 15 residues in the CDR3. The CDR3 region has the DNA TGTGCCAGCAGCCTCCGCCGGGACAGGCACTACGAGCAGTACTTC. As protein: CASSLRRDRHYEQYF.

The chain couples TRBV4-1 to TRBJ1-2; no firm D call. The ends were cut back, 2 bases at V and 5 bases at J, with 21 bases in the middle. The CDR3 spans 17 residues. Germline V gives CDR1 MGHRA, CDR2 YSYEKL. DNA for the CDR3: TGCGCCAGCAGCCAAAAATTAACTCCCGAGAACCATTATGGCTACACCTTC. Translating gives CASSQKLTPENHYGYTF.

The chain employs TRBV19 and TRBJ1-3; 8 bases map to TRBD1. Germline V lookup: CDR1 LNHDA, CDR2 SQIVND (reference sequence). V shed 5 bases, J shed 4 bases, and the junction held 10 bases outside the gene matches. The CDR3 runs to 16 residues. The CDR3 protein is CASSLSPRDRGNTIYF. The CDR3 coding sequence is TGTGCCAGTAGTCTGTCCCCCCGGGACAGGGGAAACACCATATATTTT.

V usage is TRBV4-1 and J usage is TRBJ1-3; D remains unclear. There are 15 residues in the CDR3. Germline V gene data show CDR1 as MGHRA and CDR2 as YSYEKL. V gave up 1 base and J gave up 0 bases, with 7 bases separating them. DNA for the CDR3: TGCGCCAGCAGCCAAGGTCCGGGCTCTGGAAACACCATATATTTT. This encodes CASSQGPGSGNTIYF.

The chain links TRBV9 to TRBJ1-2, with no clear D. The length of the CDR3 is 16 residues. Trimming shortened V by 3 bases and J by 4 bases, and 19 bases separated the two germline ends. CDR1 and CDR2 from the germline V gene are SGDLS and YYNGEE. The CDR3, as DNA: TGTGCCAGCAGCGGGGCCACTCAAAGTGACCCCTATGGCTACACCTTC. It specifies CASSGATQSDPYGYTF. The full variable domain, completed using reference TRBV9 and TRBJ1-2, is DSGVTQTPKHLITATGQRVTLRCSPRSGDLSVYWYQQSLDQGLQFLIQYYNGEERAKGNILERFSAQQFPDLHSELNLSSLELGDSALYFCASSGATQSDPYGYTFGSGTRLTVV.

This chain links TRBV28 with TRBJ2-5; 13 positions match TRBD2. Germline trimming cut 5 bases from V and 3 bases from J; bases unmatched to any gene: 3. The CDR3 has 15 amino acids. Germline assignment: CDR1 MDHEN and CDR2 SYDVKM. The CDR3 DNA is TGTGCCAGCAGTCCCGGACTAGCGGGAGAAGAGACCCAGTACTTC. It is translated as CASSPGLAGEETQYF.

This chain connects TRBV29-1 to TRBJ2-5; the D is unclear. Trimming pared 3 bases from V and 7 bases from J, leaving 9 bases between. Per the germline V gene, CDR1 is SQVTM and CDR2 is ANQGSEA. This CDR3 contains 11 residues. CDR3 in amino acids: CSVESLGTQYF. The CDR3 coding sequence is TGCAGCGTTGAGAGCCTTGGGACCCAGTACTTC.

The V and J genes are TRBV27 and TRBJ2-1, with 7 bases identical to TRBD2. CDR3 size: 16 residues. The germline V gene has CDR1 MNHEY and CDR2 SMNVEV (reference sequence). V lost 5 bases and J lost 2; bases outside the gene matches: 9. CDR3 amino acids: CASSIIPSGTYNEQFF. The CDR3, as DNA: TGTGCCAGCAGTATAATCCCCAGCGGGACCTACAATGAGCAGTTCTTC.

This chain joins TRBV27 and TRBJ2-7; TRBD2 aligns across 14 bases. The germline V gene has CDR1 MNHEY and CDR2 SMNVEV (reference sequence). The CDR3 is made up of 15 amino acids. J was trimmed by 4 bases and V by 4 bases; bases with no gene match: 3. The CDR3 bases are TGTGCCAGCAGTTACGGGACTAGCGGGAGTTACGAGCAGTACTTC. Translated, it gives CASSYGTSGSYEQYF.

This sequence joins TRBV28 and TRBJ1-5; 7 bases fit TRBD1. Per the germline V gene, CDR1 is MDHEN and CDR2 is SYDVKM. CDR3 length: 14 residues. Trimming at V came to 5 bases and at J to 3 bases, leaving 4 bases not matched to a gene. The CDR3, as DNA: TGTGCCAGCAGTGACAGGGTAGACAATCAGCCCCAGCATTTT. The encoded protein is CASSDRVDNQPQHF.

A single count supports this clone. The CDR3 is CASSLGALGQPQHF. As DNA, the CDR3 is TGTGCCAGCAGCCTGGGGGCGCTGGGTCAGCCCCAGCATTTT. The chain employs TRBV27 and TRBJ1-5, with D possibly being TRBD1 (6 bases). The V end lost 6 bases, the J end lost 6 bases, and 15 bases lay between the germline ends. CDR1 MNHEY and CDR2 SMNVEV come from the germline V gene (reference sequence). This CDR3 contains 14 residues.

The chain uses TRBV4-1 and TRBJ1-5; D unresolved. The CDR3 has 15 residues. Per germline, CDR1 MGHRA and CDR2 YSYEKL. Trimming removed 0 bases from V and 0 bases from J, with 6 bases in between. The CDR3 DNA is TGCGCCAGCAGCCAAGATAGTACTAGCAATCAGCCCCAGCATTTT. Its protein product is CASSQDSTSNQPQHF.

The chain recombines TRBV9 with TRBJ1-1, with D unclear. V lost 3 bases, J lost 4 bases, and 10 bases lay in between. Germline-derived CDR1 and CDR2 are SGDLS and YYNGEE. The CDR3 is 13 residues long. DNA of the CDR3: TGTGCCAGCAGCGGGGGAGGAGGCACTGAAGCTTTCTTT. As protein: CASSGGGGTEAFF.

The chain employs TRBV13 and TRBJ2-2, with D possibly being TRBD1 (6 bases). Germline CDR1 and CDR2: PRHDT and FYEKMQ (reference sequence). V was shortened by 5 bases and J by 5 bases, with 18 bases between the two germline ends. The CDR3 totals 16 residues. This CDR3 is CASSPQPPTGTGELFF. CDR3 in DNA: TGTGCCAGCAGCCCACAACCCCCAACAGGGACCGGGGAGCTGTTTTTT.

CDR3 sequence (DNA): TGTGCCAGCAGTTTTGGCGGGAGGGCCTACGATACGCAGTATTTT. It codes for CASSFGGRAYDTQYF. The V call is TRBV27, the J call TRBJ2-3; 9 bases fit TRBD2. V gave up 3 bases and J gave up 6 bases; unmatched junction bases: 7. This CDR3 is 15 amino acids long. The germline CDR1 and CDR2 sequences are MNHEY and SMNVEV (reference sequence).